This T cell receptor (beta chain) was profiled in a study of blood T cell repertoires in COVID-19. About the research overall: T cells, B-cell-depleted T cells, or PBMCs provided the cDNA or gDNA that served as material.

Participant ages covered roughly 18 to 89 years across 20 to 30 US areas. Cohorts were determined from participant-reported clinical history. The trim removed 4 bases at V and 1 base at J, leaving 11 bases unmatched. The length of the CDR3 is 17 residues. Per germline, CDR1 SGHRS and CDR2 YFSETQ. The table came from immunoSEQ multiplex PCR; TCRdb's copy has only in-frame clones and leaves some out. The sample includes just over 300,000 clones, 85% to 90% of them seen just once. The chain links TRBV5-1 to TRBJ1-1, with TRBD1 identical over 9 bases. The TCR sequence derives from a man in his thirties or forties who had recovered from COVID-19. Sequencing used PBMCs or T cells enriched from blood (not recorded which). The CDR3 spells CASSPTGQGVRNTEAFF. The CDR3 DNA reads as TGCGCCAGCAGCCCTACGGGACAGGGTGTGAGGAACACTGAAGCTTTCTTT.